This entry is about one T cell receptor beta chain. Per the germline V gene, CDR1 is SGHRS and CDR2 is YFSETQ. Trimming took off 0 bases at V and 4 bases at J, with 11 bases between the two ends. The length of the CDR3 is 15 residues. These data come from a study of blood T cell repertoires in COVID-19. Whole-study context: Sample material is recorded as cDNA or gDNA derived from T cells, B-cell-depleted T cells, or PBMCs.

Clones were read by immunoSEQ multiplex PCR, and TCRdb kept only the in-frame ones, dropping some. The repertoire consists of about 190,000 clones, with 84% occurring once and the leading ten covering about 3.3%. This chain links TRBV5-1 with TRBJ1-5; no clear D. Sequenced material: PBMCs or T cells enriched from blood (not recorded which). The clonotype originates from a woman under 40 who had been exposed to COVID-19. The CDR3 is CASSLDLSSNQPQHF. As DNA, the CDR3 is TGCGCCAGCAGCTTGGACCTATCTAGTAATCAGCCCCAGCATTTT.